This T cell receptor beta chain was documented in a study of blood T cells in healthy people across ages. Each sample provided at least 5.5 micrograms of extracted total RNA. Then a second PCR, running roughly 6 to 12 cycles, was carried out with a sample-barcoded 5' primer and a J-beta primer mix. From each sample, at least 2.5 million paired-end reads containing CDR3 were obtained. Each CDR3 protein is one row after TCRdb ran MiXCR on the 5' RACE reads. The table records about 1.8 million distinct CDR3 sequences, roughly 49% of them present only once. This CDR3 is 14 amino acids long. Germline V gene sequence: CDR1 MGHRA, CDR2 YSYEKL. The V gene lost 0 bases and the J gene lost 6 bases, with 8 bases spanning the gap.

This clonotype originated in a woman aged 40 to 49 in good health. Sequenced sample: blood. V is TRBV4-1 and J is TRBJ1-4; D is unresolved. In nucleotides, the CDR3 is TGCGCCAGCAGCCAAGAAGTAACACATGAAAAACTGTTTTTT. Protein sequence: CASSQEVTHEKLFF.